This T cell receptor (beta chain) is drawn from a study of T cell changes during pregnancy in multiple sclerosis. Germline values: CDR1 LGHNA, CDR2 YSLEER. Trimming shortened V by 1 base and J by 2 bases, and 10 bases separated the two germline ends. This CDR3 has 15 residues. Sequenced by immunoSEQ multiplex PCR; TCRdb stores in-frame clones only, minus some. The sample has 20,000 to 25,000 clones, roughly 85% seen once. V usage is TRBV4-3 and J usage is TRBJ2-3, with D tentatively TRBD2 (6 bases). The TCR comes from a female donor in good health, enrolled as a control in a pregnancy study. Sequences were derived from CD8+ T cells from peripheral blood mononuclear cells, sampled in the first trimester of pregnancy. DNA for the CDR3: TGCGCCAGCAGCCAAGGGGGCGGGGTCACAGATACGCAGTATTTT. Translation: CASSQGGGVTDTQYF.